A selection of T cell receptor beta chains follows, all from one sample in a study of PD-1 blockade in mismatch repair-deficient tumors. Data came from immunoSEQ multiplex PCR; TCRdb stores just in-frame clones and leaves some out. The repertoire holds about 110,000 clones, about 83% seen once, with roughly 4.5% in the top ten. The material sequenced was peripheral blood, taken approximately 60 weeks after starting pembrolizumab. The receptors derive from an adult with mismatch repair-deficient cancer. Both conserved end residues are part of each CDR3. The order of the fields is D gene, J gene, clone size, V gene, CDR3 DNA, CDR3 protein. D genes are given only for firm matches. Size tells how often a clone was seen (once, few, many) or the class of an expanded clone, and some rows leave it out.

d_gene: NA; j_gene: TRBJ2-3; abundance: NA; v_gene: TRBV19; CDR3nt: TGTGCCAGTAGTCCAGGGGTGGCGGGGACTACGCAGTATTTT; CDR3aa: CASSPGVAGTTQYF
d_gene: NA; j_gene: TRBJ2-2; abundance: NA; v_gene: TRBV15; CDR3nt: TGTGCCACCAGCAGAGGAACAGGTGACAACACCGGGGAGCTGTTTTTT; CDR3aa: CATSRGTGDNTGELFF
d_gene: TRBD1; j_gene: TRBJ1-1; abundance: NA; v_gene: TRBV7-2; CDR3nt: TGTGCCAGCAGCTCGACCGGGACAGCGGGGACTGAAGCTTTCTTT; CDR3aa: CASSSTGTAGTEAFF
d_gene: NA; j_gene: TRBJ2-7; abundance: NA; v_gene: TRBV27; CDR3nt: TGTGCCAGCGTCATGGGGACCGAGCAGTACTTC; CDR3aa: CASVMGTEQYF
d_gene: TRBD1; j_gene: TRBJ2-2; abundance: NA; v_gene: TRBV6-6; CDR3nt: TGTGCCAGCGGAAACAGGGGGGACACCGGGGAGCTGTTTTTT; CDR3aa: CASGNRGDTGELFF
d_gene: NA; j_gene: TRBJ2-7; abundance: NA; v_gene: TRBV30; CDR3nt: TGTGCCTGGAGTGTTGTGGGGCGGCCCTACGAGCAGTACTTC; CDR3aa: CAWSVVGRPYEQYF
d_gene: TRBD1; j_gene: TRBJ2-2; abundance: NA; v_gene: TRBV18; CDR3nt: TGTGCCAGCTCACGACAGGGCAACGGGGAGCTGTTTTTT; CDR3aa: CASSRQGNGELFF
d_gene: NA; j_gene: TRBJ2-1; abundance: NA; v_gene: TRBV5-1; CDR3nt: TGCGCCAGCAGCCCCAATGATGCGGAGGAGTACAATGAGCAGTTCTTC; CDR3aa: CASSPNDAEEYNEQFF
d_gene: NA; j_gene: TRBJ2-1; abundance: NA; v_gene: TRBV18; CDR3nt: TGTGCCAGCTCACCCGAGTTACCGTCCTCCTACAATGAGCAGTTCTTC; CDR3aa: CASSPELPSSYNEQFF
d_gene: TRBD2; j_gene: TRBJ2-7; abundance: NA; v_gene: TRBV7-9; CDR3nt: TGTGCCAGCAGCTTAAGGGGACTAGCGGGATACCACGAGCAGTACTTC; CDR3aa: CASSLRGLAGYHEQYF
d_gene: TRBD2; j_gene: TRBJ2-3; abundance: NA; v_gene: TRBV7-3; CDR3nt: TGTGCCAGCAGCTCGGGAGGGCCTGAAGATACGCAGTATTTT; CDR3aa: CASSSGGPEDTQYF
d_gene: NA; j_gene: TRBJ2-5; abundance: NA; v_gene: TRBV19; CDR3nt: TGTGCCAGTAATGACTATAGCGGAGAAGAGACCCAGTACTTC; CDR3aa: CASNDYSGEETQYF
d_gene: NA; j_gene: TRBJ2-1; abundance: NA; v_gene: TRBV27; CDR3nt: TGTGCCAGCAGCCTCGGAGGGCCCCTTTACAATGAGCAGTTCTTC; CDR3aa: CASSLGGPLYNEQFF
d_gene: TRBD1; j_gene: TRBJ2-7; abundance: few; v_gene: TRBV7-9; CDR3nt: TGTGCCAGCAGCGCCGCCGGGACAGAAACCTACGAGCAGTACTTC; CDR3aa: CASSAAGTETYEQYF
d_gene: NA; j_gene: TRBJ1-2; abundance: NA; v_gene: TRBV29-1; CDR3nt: TGCAGCGCTGAAAAAACAGCTAGCTATGGCTACACCTTC; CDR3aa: CSAEKTASYGYTF
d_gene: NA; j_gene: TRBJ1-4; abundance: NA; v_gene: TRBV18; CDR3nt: TGTGCCAGCTCACCGGCAGTAAATGAAAAACTGTTTTTT; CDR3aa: CASSPAVNEKLFF
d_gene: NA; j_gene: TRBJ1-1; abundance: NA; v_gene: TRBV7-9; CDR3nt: TGTGCCAGCAGCTCCTACGCCGGTAGCATAGAAGCTTTCTTT; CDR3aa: CASSSYAGSIEAFF
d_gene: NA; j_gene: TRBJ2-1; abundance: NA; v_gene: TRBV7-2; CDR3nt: TGTGCCAGCGGAAAGACAGCGGACATAGTAAGTGAGCAGTTCTTC; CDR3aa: CASGKTADIVSEQFF
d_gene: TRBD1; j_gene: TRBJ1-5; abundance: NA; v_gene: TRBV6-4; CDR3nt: TGTGCCACATTACGGACAGGGAAGAATCAGCCCCAGCATTTT; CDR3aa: CATLRTGKNQPQHF
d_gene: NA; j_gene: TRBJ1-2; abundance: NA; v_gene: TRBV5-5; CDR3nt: TGTGCCAGCAACGCCGACCCCCGAGCAGGCTACACCTTC; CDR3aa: CASNADPRAGYTF
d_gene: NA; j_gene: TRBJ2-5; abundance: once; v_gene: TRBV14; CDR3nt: TGTGCCAGCAGCCAAGAGTGGGGCACTGAGCAGAGTATCCAAGAGACCCAGTACTTC; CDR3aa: CASSQEWGTEQSIQETQYF
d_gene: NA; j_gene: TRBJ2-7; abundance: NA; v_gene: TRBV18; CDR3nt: TGTGCCAGCTCAGCCCAAGGGGATTCCTACGAGCAGTACTTC; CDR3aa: CASSAQGDSYEQYF
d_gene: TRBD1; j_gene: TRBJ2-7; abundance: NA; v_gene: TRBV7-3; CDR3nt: TGTGCCAGCAGCTTAACGGCCGGACAGGGCGTCGAGCAGTACTTC; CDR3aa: CASSLTAGQGVEQYF
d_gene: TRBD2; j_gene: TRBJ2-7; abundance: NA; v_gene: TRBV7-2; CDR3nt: TGTGCCAGCAGCCCCTTAGCGGGAGTTAAGGAGCAGTACTTC; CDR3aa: CASSPLAGVKEQYF
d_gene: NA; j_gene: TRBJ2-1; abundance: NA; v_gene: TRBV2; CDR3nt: TGTGCCAGCAGTGAAAATGGGGCCAATGAGCAGTTCTTC; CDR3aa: CASSENGANEQFF
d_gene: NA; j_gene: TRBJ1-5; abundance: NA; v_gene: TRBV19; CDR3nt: TGTGCCAGTAGTATAGAGGGGGATAGTCAGCCCCAGCATTTT; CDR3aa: CASSIEGDSQPQHF
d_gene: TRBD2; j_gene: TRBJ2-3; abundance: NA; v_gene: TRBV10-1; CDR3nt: TGCGCCAGCAGTAGAAAAGCGGGAGGGAAGACAGATACGCAGTATTTT; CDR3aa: CASSRKAGGKTDTQYF
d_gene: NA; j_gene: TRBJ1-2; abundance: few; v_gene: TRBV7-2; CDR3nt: TGTGCCAGCAGCTTAGCCGGGGGTGGGAACTATGGCTACACCTTC; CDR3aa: CASSLAGGGNYGYTF
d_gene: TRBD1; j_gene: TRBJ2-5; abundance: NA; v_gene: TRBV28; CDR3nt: TGTGCCAGCATCCCCGACAGGGGGGCAGAGACCCAGTACTTC; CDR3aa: CASIPDRGAETQYF
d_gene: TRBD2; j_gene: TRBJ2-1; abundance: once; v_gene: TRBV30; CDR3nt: TGTGCCTGGAGTGGACCCGGGAGCGGGAACTACAATGAGCAGTTCTTC; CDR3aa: CAWSGPGSGNYNEQFF
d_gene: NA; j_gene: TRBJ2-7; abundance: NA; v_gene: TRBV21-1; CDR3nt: TGTGCCAGCAGGGGGACGATCAGCTCCTACGAGCAGTACTTC; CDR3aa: CASRGTISSYEQYF
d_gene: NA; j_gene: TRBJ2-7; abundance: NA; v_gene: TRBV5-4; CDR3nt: TGTGCCAGCAGCCCTAGAGGGACCTACGAGCAGTACTTC; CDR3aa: CASSPRGTYEQYF
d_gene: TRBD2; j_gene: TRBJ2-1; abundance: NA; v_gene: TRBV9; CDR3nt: TGTGCCAGCAGCGTAGGGGCGGGAGACTACAATGAGCAGTTCTTC; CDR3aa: CASSVGAGDYNEQFF
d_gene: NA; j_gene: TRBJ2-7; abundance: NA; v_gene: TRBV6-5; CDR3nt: TGTGCCAGCACGGATGGGGCCTACGAGCAGTACTTC; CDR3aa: CASTDGAYEQYF
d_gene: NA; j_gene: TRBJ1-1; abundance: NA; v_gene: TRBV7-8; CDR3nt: TGTGCCAGCAGCCTAGGGGGGGTCAACAACTTCAACACTGAAGCTTTCTTT; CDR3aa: CASSLGGVNNFNTEAFF
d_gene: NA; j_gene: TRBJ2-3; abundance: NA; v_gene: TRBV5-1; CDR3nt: TGCGCCAGCAGGGGGGAGGCCAGATTAGATACGCAGTATTTT; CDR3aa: CASRGEARLDTQYF
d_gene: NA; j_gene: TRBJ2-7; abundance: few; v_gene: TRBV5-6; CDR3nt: TGTGCCAGCAGCGGAAGGGGTTACGAGCAGTACTTC; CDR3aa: CASSGRGYEQYF
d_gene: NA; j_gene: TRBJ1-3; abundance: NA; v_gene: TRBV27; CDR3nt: TGTGCCAGCAGTCCTTCGGGAGCCGGAAACACCATATATTTT; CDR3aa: CASSPSGAGNTIYF
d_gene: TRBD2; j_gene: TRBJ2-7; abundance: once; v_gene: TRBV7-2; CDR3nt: TGTGCCAGCAGCGATACTAGCGGGAGGGCCTCCTACGAGCAGTACTTC; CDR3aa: CASSDTSGRASYEQYF
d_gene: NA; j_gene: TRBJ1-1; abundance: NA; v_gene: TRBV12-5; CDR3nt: TGTGCTAGTGGTTTGGTAGGGTGGGACGGCGAAGCTTTCTTT; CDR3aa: CASGLVGWDGEAFF
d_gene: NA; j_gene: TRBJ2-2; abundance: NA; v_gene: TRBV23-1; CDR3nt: TGCGCCAGCAGTCAATCGTCGGCAGGGGAAACCGGGGAGCTGTTTTTT; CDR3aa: CASSQSSAGETGELFF
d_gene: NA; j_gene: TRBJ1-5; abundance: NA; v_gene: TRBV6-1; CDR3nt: TGTGCCAGCGGCTTGATGGGGCGACAGCCCCAGCATTTT; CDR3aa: CASGLMGRQPQHF
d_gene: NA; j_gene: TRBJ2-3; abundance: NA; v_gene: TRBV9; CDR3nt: TGTGCCAGCAGCGCCCCGGGAGCAGATACGCAGTATTTT; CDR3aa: CASSAPGADTQYF
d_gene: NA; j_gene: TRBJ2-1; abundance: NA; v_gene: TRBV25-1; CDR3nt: TGTGCCAGCAGTGTCCTAGGTGGGAATGAGCAGTTCTTC; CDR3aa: CASSVLGGNEQFF
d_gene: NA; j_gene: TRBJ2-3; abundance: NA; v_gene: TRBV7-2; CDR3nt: TGTGCCAGCACCCCCGGTGCAGCTAGCACAGATACGCAGTATTTT; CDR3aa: CASTPGAASTDTQYF